These 21 T cell receptor beta chains were sequenced from one sample in a study of graft-versus-host responses after intestinal transplantation. Antigens of these TCRs are unknown. Clones were sequenced by immunoSEQ multiplex PCR, and TCRdb holds only the in-frame ones, with some missing. In the table there are fewer than 120,000 clones, 80% to 95% of which are singletons. Sequences were derived from unstimulated CD8+ T cells sorted from spleen or lymph node cells, sampled before intestinal transplant. All receptors come from a human donor who received an intestinal transplant.

For the CDR3, the DNA is TGTGCCAGCAGCTTGGGAGCGGGAGCTCCCTACGAGCAGTACTTC. It codes for CASSLGAGAPYEQYF. The rearrangement uses TRBV5-6 and TRBJ2-7; 8 bases are a match to TRBD2. The V gene end was trimmed by 0 bases and the J gene end by 2 bases; junction bases not matched to a gene: 4. The CDR3 is made up of 15 amino acids. Per the germline V gene, CDR1 is SGHDT and CDR2 is YYEEEE. Supplemented by reference TRBV5-6 and TRBJ2-7, the full variable domain reads DAGVTQSPTHLIKTRGQQVTLRCSPKSGHDTVSWYQQALGQGPQFIFQYYEEEERQRGNFPDRFSGHQFPNYSSELNVNALLLGDSALYLCASSLGAGAPYEQYFGPGTRLTVT.

The CDR3 nucleotides read TGCGCCAGCAGTAATCCTCGCGGGGGAACCTACGAGCAGTACTTC. It is translated as CASSNPRGGTYEQYF. This chain joins TRBV10-1 and TRBJ2-7; 7 bases are shared with TRBD2. There are 15 residues in the CDR3. V was pared by 5 bases and J by 2 bases, with 9 bases of the junction left unmatched. The germline V gene has CDR1 WNHNN and CDR2 SYGVQD (reference sequence).

V usage is TRBV14 and J usage is TRBJ2-1, with D possibly matching TRBD2 (6 bases). CDR1 and CDR2 (germline): SGHDN, FVKESK. Trimming shortened V by 4 bases and J by 1 base, and 17 bases separated the two germline ends. The CDR3 extends over 17 amino acids. CDR3 protein: CASSPDPRDSSYNEQFF. Written as DNA, the CDR3 is TGTGCCAGCAGCCCGGATCCTCGGGACTCTTCCTACAATGAGCAGTTCTTC.

This chain uses TRBV4-2 with TRBJ2-7; 7 bases fit TRBD1. The CDR3 is 16 amino acids. The V segment lost 0 bases and the J segment 6 bases; nucleotides outside the gene matches: 11. Germline V gives CDR1 LGHNA, CDR2 YNFKEQ. The DNA for the CDR3 is TGTGCCAGCAGCCAAGAATTCCGTGACAGGGTAAGCGAGCAGTACTTC. This encodes CASSQEFRDRVSEQYF.

V usage is TRBV9 and J usage is TRBJ1-1; D call uncertain. The germline V gene has CDR1 SGDLS and CDR2 YYNGEE. The CDR3 sequence is 17 residues long. Trimming stripped 2 bases from V and 0 bases from J, with 17 bases between. The CDR3 here is CASSVLGEGGLNTEAFF. As DNA, the CDR3 is TGTGCCAGCAGCGTCCTAGGAGAGGGAGGCTTGAACACTGAAGCTTTCTTT.

The rearrangement uses TRBV6-1 and TRBJ1-1; no clear D. Between the trimmed V and J ends, which lost 8 bases and 4 bases, there was a span of 11 bases. The CDR3 covers 12 residues. CDR1 and CDR2 from the germline V gene are MNHNS and SASEGT. The CDR3 DNA is TGTGCCAGCTCCGGATTGATCACTGAAGCTTTCTTT. It translates to CASSGLITEAFF.

This chain uses TRBV18 with TRBJ2-5, with D uncertain. CDR1 is KGHSH, CDR2 LQKENI, per germline. Deletions cut 0 bases from V and 0 bases from J, with 2 bases between. The CDR3 covers 13 residues. The chain's CDR3 is CASSPPNQETQYF. DNA for the CDR3: TGTGCCAGCTCACCACCGAACCAAGAGACCCAGTACTTC.

The chain carries TRBV7-8 and TRBJ2-7; 10 bases line up with TRBD1. Germline-derived CDR1 and CDR2 are SGHVS and FQNEAQ. The ends lost 6 bases at V and 2 bases at J; junction bases unmatched: 4. This CDR3 comprises 14 residues. Written as DNA, the CDR3 is TGTGCCAGCAGGCCCGGGACAGGGGCCTACGAGCAGTACTTC. Translating gives CASRPGTGAYEQYF. Based on the CDR3 plus reference TRBV7-8 and TRBJ2-7, the full variable domain is GAGVSQSPRYKVAKRGQDVALRCDPISGHVSLFWYQQALGQGPEFLTYFQNEAQLDKSGLPSDRFFAERPEGSVSTLKIQRTQQEDSAVYLCASRPGTGAYEQYFGPGTRLTVT.

The chain combines TRBV9 with TRBJ2-2; D may match TRBD1 or TRBD2 (5 bases each). There are 16 residues in the CDR3. From germline, CDR1 is SGDLS and CDR2 YYNGEE. The V end lost 3 bases, the J end lost 1 base, and 13 bases lay between the germline ends. CDR3 coding DNA: TGTGCCAGCAGCGCCCCACGAGGGGAGAACACCGGGGAGCTGTTTTTT. This encodes CASSAPRGENTGELFF.

The chain recombines TRBV5-6 with TRBJ2-7, with 9 bases aligning to TRBD1. In germline, CDR1 is SGHDT, CDR2 YYEEEE. J gave up 6 bases and V 1 base, and 5 bases lay outside the gene matches. This CDR3 spans 14 amino acids. The CDR3 reads CASSLYRGLSEQYF. The CDR3 coding sequence is TGTGCCAGCAGCTTGTACAGGGGGCTCAGCGAGCAGTACTTC.

The chain has TRBV5-4 and TRBJ2-7; D unresolved. The CDR3 spans 12 residues. Germline loops: CDR1 SGHNT, CDR2 YYREEE (reference sequence). The germline V and J ends were trimmed by 2 bases and 3 bases, with 6 bases remaining between them. CDR3 sequence (DNA): TGTGCCAGCAGCTTCAACCGCTACGAGCAGTACTTC. It encodes CASSFNRYEQYF.

The chain has TRBV25-1 and TRBJ2-5; either TRBD1 or TRBD2 may supply D (6 bases each). Germline values: CDR1 MGHDK, CDR2 SYGVNS. The CDR3 has 15 residues. Trimming removed 7 bases from V and 4 bases from J, with 19 bases in between. This CDR3 is CASTSVEGGAETQYF. CDR3 DNA: TGTGCCAGCACCTCCGTGGAGGGGGGAGCAGAGACCCAGTACTTC.

This clone was observed once. The V call is TRBV11-2, the J call TRBJ1-2, with D possibly being TRBD1 (5 bases). Trimming took 4 bases from V and 8 from J, leaving 11 bases between them. CDR1 and CDR2 (germline): SGHAT, FQNNGV. The CDR3 is 12 amino acids. CDR3 nucleotide sequence: TGTGCCAGCAGCTGGGGGGGTGGCGGCTACACCTTC. It encodes CASSWGGGGYTF.

This chain connects TRBV19 to TRBJ1-1, with D unresolved. Per the germline V gene, CDR1 is LNHDA and CDR2 is SQIVND (reference sequence). V gave up 1 base and J gave up 2 bases, with 8 bases separating them. CDR3 size: 14 residues. CDR3 sequence: CASSIGIGNTEAFF. The CDR3 DNA sequence: TGTGCCAGTAGTATAGGAATAGGAAACACTGAAGCTTTCTTT.

This chain joins TRBV5-1 and TRBJ2-1, with 7 positions matching TRBD2. Germline CDR1 is SGHRS and CDR2 is YFSETQ. J was trimmed by 0 bases and V by 9 bases; bases with no gene match: 9. The CDR3 totals 15 residues. DNA of the CDR3: TGCGCCACCAAGGCCGGGAGGCCCTCCTACAATGAGCAGTTCTTC. Its protein product is CATKAGRPSYNEQFF.

The chain employs TRBV29-1 and TRBJ2-1, with 10 bases identical to TRBD2. Germline loops: CDR1 SQVTM, CDR2 ANQGSEA. This CDR3 contains 16 residues. J was trimmed by 4 bases and V by 1 base; bases with no gene match: 7. Here the CDR3 DNA reads TGCAGCGTTGAAGGGCTAGCGGGAGTTAAATACAATGAGCAGTTCTTC. Protein product: CSVEGLAGVKYNEQFF.

V is TRBV30 and J is TRBJ2-1; D uncertain. The V and J ends lost 3 bases and 10 bases respectively, with 16 bases between them. The CDR3 runs to 13 residues. Germline V lookup: CDR1 GTSNPN, CDR2 SVGIG (reference sequence). CDR3: CAWSAVGLEEQFF. DNA of the CDR3: TGTGCCTGGAGCGCCGTAGGGCTGGAGGAGCAGTTCTTC.

The chain is built from TRBV13 and TRBJ2-7, with 14 positions matching TRBD2. From germline, CDR1 is PRHDT and CDR2 FYEKMQ (reference sequence). This CDR3 has 17 residues. Germline trimming cut 5 bases from V and 5 bases from J; bases unmatched to any gene: 11. The CDR3 spells CASSLWTSGRNLDEQYF. The CDR3 region has the DNA TGTGCCAGCAGCCTCTGGACTAGCGGGAGGAATCTCGACGAGCAGTACTTC.

The DNA of the CDR3 is TGTGCCTGGAGTGTAGGGAACTCCGCATACAATGAGCAGTTCTTC. Residues: CAWSVGNSAYNEQFF. The chain carries TRBV30 and TRBJ2-1; D is uncertain. The CDR3 runs 15 residues. Germline V lookup: CDR1 GTSNPN, CDR2 SVGIG (reference sequence). Trimming left V 0 bases short and J 4 bases short, with 13 bases between.

The rearrangement joins TRBV6-6 to TRBJ2-7; no firm D call. V was pared by 6 bases and J by 2 bases, with 11 bases between. This CDR3 is built from 13 residues. Germline V gene sequence: CDR1 MNHNY, CDR2 SVGAGI (reference sequence). The CDR3 DNA follows: TGTGCCAGCAGCCCTTACAGTACCTACGAGCAGTACTTC. Translating it yields CASSPYSTYEQYF.

The chain is built from TRBV9 and TRBJ2-1; 8 bases fit TRBD2. Germline loops: CDR1 SGDLS, CDR2 YYNGEE. The CDR3 is 15 amino acids. V dropped 2 bases and J dropped 4; count of bases not matched to a gene: 5. The CDR3 reads CASSVSGSGYNEQFF. CDR3 nucleotide sequence: TGTGCCAGCAGCGTGAGCGGGAGCGGTTACAATGAGCAGTTCTTC.